The 24 T cell receptor delta chains below all came from one sample that was sequenced in a study of γδ T cells in repeated Plasmodium falciparum infection. TCRdb re-called clones from the multiplex PCR reads via CATT. The sample consists of 70,000 to 95,000 delta-chain clones, under 1.5% of them appearing once. Vgamma9/Vdelta2+ and Vdelta2-negative gammadelta T cells were flow-sorted from PBMC for bulk sequencing. The sequenced material came from gamma-delta T cells from blood. These receptors were obtained from a pool of human donors (malaria-infected and uninfected, not separated).

This clone has at least ten counts. This DNA translates differently at residue 12 from the TCRdb protein, which is that of a much larger clone; a read error is likely, and the protein shown is the DNA's own translation. This sequence joins TRDV2 and TRDJ1; the D is unclear. CDR1 and CDR2 (germline): GEAIGNYY, EKD. The CDR3 has 17 amino acids. Trimming shortened V by 1 base and J by 3 bases, and 20 bases separated the two germline ends. The CDR3 loop is CACDTVARLVYADKLIF. The CDR3, as DNA: TGTGCCTGTGACACAGTTGCCCGTCTGGTGTACGCCGATAAACTCATCTTT.

Ten or more counts support this clone. It is likely a read error: a sequence one base away is far more abundant. The same CDR3 can be traced to other DNA sequences in this sample. The V gene reported is TRDV2; the J gene is uncalled; TRDD3, as called in the table, went unchecked against the DNA. The CDR3 contains 21 residues. Germline V gives CDR1 GEAIGNYY, CDR2 EKD. The CDR3 region has the DNA TGTGCCTGTGACACCTTCCTTGACTGGGGGACAAGGGCCTATTTGACAGCACAACTCTTCTTC. Translation: CACDTFLDWGTRAYLTAQLFF.

This clone was detected a few times. The likely explanation is a read error, given a far larger clone one base away. This specimen includes other DNA sequences encoding the same CDR3. The V gene is TRDV1, the J gene TRDJ1; TRDD2 agrees at 7 bases. Germline matching of the DNA provided the J gene here, since TCRdb leaves it blank. Germline CDR1 is TSWWSYY and CDR2 is QGS. The CDR3 is made up of 19 amino acids. The DNA of the CDR3 is TGTGCCCTTGGGGTCCATTTCCTACGGTGGGGCCGCGGTTCCGATAAACTCATCTTT. The encoded protein is CALGVHFLRWGRGSDKLIF.

The V gene call reads TRDV1; no J gene was called. The length of the CDR3 is 18 residues. Looked up from germline, CDR1 is TSWWSYY and CDR2 is QGS. CDR3 in DNA: TGTGCTCTTGGCTCTCGGCTCGCTGACGGGGGTATGTATGCTAAGCTCATCTTT. Translating it yields CALGSRLADGGMYAKLIF.

Details on this clone: This DNA translates differently at residue 4 from the TCRdb protein, which is that of a much larger clone; a read error is likely, and the protein shown is the DNA's own translation. The CDR3 nucleotides read TGTGCCTGTGGCGCTCTATATACCTTGTACACCGATAAACTCATCTTT. It translates to CACGALYTLYTDKLIF. The gene calls are TRDV2 and TRDJ1, with D unresolved. The J gene was missing in TCRdb and was found by matching the end of the DNA to germline. The V gene's germline CDR1 is GEAIGNYY and CDR2 EKD. The V end was cut by 5 bases, the J end by 0 bases, with 18 bases between. The CDR3 consists of 16 residues.

The sample holds a few counts of this clone. This probably arose from a read error, given a far larger clone one base away. This specimen includes other DNA sequences encoding the same CDR3. Called V gene: TRDV1; the J gene was not called; the tabulated D call, TRDD3, remains unverified against the DNA. This CDR3 comprises 23 residues. Germline V gene lookup returns CDR1 TSWWSYY and CDR2 QGS. DNA of the CDR3: TGTGCTCTTGGGGAACTGGGGCCTACTACGCTGACTTACTGGGGGATAAAAAACGATAAACTCATCTTC. This codes for CALGELGPTTLTYWGIKNDKLIF.

This clone was counted a few times. The protein recorded in TCRdb matches a much larger clone and deviates from this DNA's translation at residue 3, suggesting a read error; the protein here is obtained by translating the DNA. The chain recombines TRDV3 with TRDJ1; perhaps D is TRDD2 or TRDD3 (6 bases each). The CDR3 contains 17 residues. The germline gives CDR1 TVYSNPD, CDR2 GDNSRS (reference sequence). The V end was cut by 5 bases, the J end by 0 bases, with 25 bases between. In DNA, the CDR3 is TGTGCCACAGTCCTACTCCGGGGGGAGCTTGACACCGATAAACTCATCTTT. Translation gives CATVLLRGELDTDKLIF.

The chain has TRDV1 and TRDJ1, with TRDD3 as a possible D gene (6 bases). Here the J gene was assigned by germline matching of the DNA, as TCRdb has none. The CDR3 consists of 17 residues. Germline CDR1 is TSWWSYY and CDR2 is QGS. Between the trimmed V and J ends, which lost 10 bases and 2 bases, there was a span of 26 bases. For the CDR3, the DNA is TGTGCTCCTGGTTGTTACCTGGGGAGACCCCGGACCGATAAACTCATCTTT. Its translation: CAPGCYLGRPRTDKLIF.

This clone was detected a few times. This DNA's translation differs at residue 7 from TCRdb's protein, which comes from a much larger clone; a read error is likely, and the protein shown is translated from the DNA. The CDR3 protein is CALGDRAFPTNGGYGRYTDKLIF. The CDR3 DNA sequence: TGTGCTCTTGGGGACCGAGCCTTTCCTACAAATGGGGGATATGGGAGGTACACCGATAAACTCATCTTT. The chain is built from TRDV1 and TRDJ1, with TRDD3 identical over 9 bases. The J gene was missing in TCRdb and was found by matching the end of the DNA to germline. The CDR3 spans 23 residues. V gave up 3 bases and J gave up 0 bases; unmatched junction bases: 26. Germline assignment: CDR1 TSWWSYY and CDR2 QGS.

About this clone: The amino acid sequence in TCRdb belongs to a much larger clone and departs from this DNA's translation at residue 17, likely a sequencing read error; the sequence shown is translated from the DNA. The rearrangement joins TRDV1 to TRDJ1, with D perhaps given as TRDD2 or TRDD3 (8 bases each). Germline V gene data show CDR1 as TSWWSYY and CDR2 as QGS. Trimming shortened V by 3 bases and J by 3 bases, and 35 bases separated the two germline ends. The CDR3 covers 22 residues. DNA for the CDR3: TGTGCTCTTGGGGACCCGGTGGGCTTCCTACCGGTACTGGGGGCCTACGCCGATAAACTCATCTTT. Translating gives CALGDPVGFLPVLGAYADKLIF.

Worth noting for this clone: A far larger clone is one base from this, pointing to a likely read error. Other DNA sequences in this sample translate to the same CDR3. The chain carries TRDV2 and TRDJ3, with 10 bases lining up with TRDD3. TCRdb offers no J gene call, so here the DNA was matched to germline to obtain one. The CDR3 extends over 20 amino acids. Germline V gene data show CDR1 as GEAIGNYY and CDR2 as EKD. The CDR3 loop is CACDTTGGFPGAWDTRQMFF. Written as DNA, the CDR3 is TGTGCCTGTGACACGACTGGGGGATTCCCGGGAGCCTGGGACACCCGGCAGATGTTTTTC.

Note on this clone: The TCRdb protein comes from a much larger clone and disagrees with this DNA's translation at residue 3, likely due to a read error; the protein given here is derived from the DNA. The V gene is TRDV2, the J gene TRDJ1; possible D gene TRDD3, 5 bases. TCRdb gives no J gene; it was assigned here by matching the DNA to germline. This CDR3 is built from 17 residues. The germline V gene encodes CDR1 GEAIGNYY and CDR2 EKD. The DNA of the CDR3 is TGTGCCCGTGACGGGCCCTCCGTGGGGTCGTACACCGATAAACTCATCTTT. This codes for CARDGPSVGSYTDKLIF.

As to this clone: TCRdb assigns this DNA the protein of a much larger clone, which departs from its translation at residue 13; this likely reflects a read error, and the protein shown comes from translating the DNA. This sample also contains other DNA sequences that code for the same CDR3. The gene calls are TRDV2 and TRDJ1; the D is unclear. CDR3 length equals 16 residues. Per the germline V gene, CDR1 is GEAIGNYY and CDR2 is EKD. The CDR3: CACDQCRPSKPDRLIF. CDR3 coding DNA: TGTGCCTGTGACCAATGCCGCCCCTCCAAGCCCGATAGACTCATCTTT.

Note on this clone: The mismatch at residue 4 between this DNA's translation and the TCRdb protein of a much larger clone likely reflects a read error; the protein shown is translated from the DNA. V usage is TRDV3 and J usage is TRDJ1; 10 nucleotides match TRDD3. TCRdb supplies no J gene; here it was assigned by aligning the nucleotide sequence to germline. Germline CDR1 and CDR2: TVYSNPD and GDNSRS (reference sequence). CDR3 length: 17 amino acids. V was pared by 1 base and J by 10 bases, with 21 bases of the junction left unmatched. Here the CDR3 DNA reads TGTGCCTTTAACGCTCCCAGAATACTGGGGGATTCAACTCCACTCATCTTT. This codes for CAFNAPRILGDSTPLIF. Full variable domain (rest looked up from reference TRDV3 and TRDJ1): CDKVTQSSPDQTVASGSEVVLLCTYDTVYSNPDLFWYRIRPDYSFQFVFYGDNSRSEGADFTQGRFSVKHILTQKAFHLVISPVRTEDSATYYCAFNAPRILGDSTPLIFGKGTRVTVEP.

This clone was detected only a few times. TCRdb's protein, taken from a much larger clone, differs from this DNA's translation at residue 10, likely owing to a read error; the protein displayed comes from the DNA. The CDR3 spells CACDTVPVGNKGQEYTDKLIF. DNA of the CDR3: TGTGCCTGTGACACCGTGCCGGTGGGGAATAAAGGGCAGGAGTACACCGATAAACTCATCTTT. V gene TRDV2 combines with J gene TRDJ1; the D gene is possibly TRDD3 (5 bases). Matching the DNA to germline supplied the J gene, which TCRdb does not give. The CDR3 has 21 residues. CDR1 GEAIGNYY and CDR2 EKD come from the germline V gene. Trimming shortened V by 0 bases and J by 0 bases, and 28 bases separated the two germline ends.

Concerning this clone: The protein that TCRdb holds for this DNA derives from a much larger clone and differs from the translated DNA at residue 8, which likely indicates a read error; the protein shown here is translated from the DNA. This chain connects TRDV2 to TRDJ1, with a possible D match to TRDD3 (5 bases). No J gene was available from TCRdb, and it was assigned here by a germline match of the DNA. CDR3 length: 18 amino acids. Trimming stripped 0 bases from V and 6 bases from J, with 25 bases between. Per the germline V gene, CDR1 is GEAIGNYY and CDR2 is EKD. CDR3 loop: CACDTVSRGRTLSNKLIF. The DNA for the CDR3 is TGTGCCTGTGACACCGTTTCTAGGGGAAGAACGCTATCAAATAAACTCATCTTT.

This clone was observed at least ten times. The sample has other DNA sequences that encode this CDR3 too. The V gene is TRDV2, the J gene TRDJ3, with 11 bases lining up with TRDD3. The CDR3 covers 18 residues. Germline lookup yields CDR1 GEAIGNYY and CDR2 EKD. Losses at the gene ends were 2 bases for V and 1 base for J; bases not matched to a gene: 3. Here the CDR3 reads CACDIWGIQSWDTRQMFF. The CDR3 nucleotides are TGTGCCTGTGACATCTGGGGGATACAGTCCTGGGACACCCGACAGATGTTTTTC.

This clone has more than one count but fewer than ten. The protein in TCRdb stems from a much larger clone and differs at residue 4 from this DNA's translation, likely a read error; here the protein is translated from the DNA. The rearrangement uses TRDV2 and TRDJ3; TRDD3 matches at 9 bases. No J segment appears in TCRdb, so it was assigned here by matching the sequence to germline. Germline CDR1 GEAIGNYY, CDR2 EKD. This CDR3 comprises 22 residues. The CDR3 region is CACGTVFVLGEPHSWDTRQMFF. DNA of the CDR3: TGTGCCTGTGGCACCGTCTTCGTACTGGGGGAACCCCACTCCTGGGACACCCGACAGATGTTTTTC.

This clone turned up a few times. TCRdb lists the protein of a much larger clone for this DNA, which differs at residue 18, so this is likely a read error; the protein given here is translated from the DNA itself. No J gene was assigned, while the V gene was called as TRDV1; the D call of TRDD3 is as the table states it, not checked on the DNA. This CDR3 region has 19 residues. The germline gives CDR1 TSWWSYY, CDR2 QGS. CDR3 DNA sequence: TGTGCTCTTGGGGAAAGGGCTGAAATCCCGGCCCTTAACACCGATAAACTCACCTTT. Amino acids: CALGERAEIPALNTDKLTF.

This clone was seen more than once but under ten times. TCRdb shows a much larger clone's protein in place of this DNA's translation, and the two differ at residue 9, likely through a read error; the protein shown is translated from the DNA. The chain recombines TRDV1 with TRDJ1, with TRDD3 matching 9 bases. CDR3 length equals 22 residues. Germline CDR1 is TSWWSYY and CDR2 is QGS. V was clipped by 1 base and J by 0 bases; unmatched bases: 21. CDR3 residues: CALGEPMGNPTGGRLYTDKLIF. CDR3 DNA sequence: TGTGCTCTTGGGGAACCTATGGGCAATCCTACTGGGGGACGTCTGTACACCGATAAACTCATCTTT.

On this clone itself: TCRdb lists the protein of a much larger clone for this DNA, which differs at residue 9, so this is likely a read error; the protein given here is translated from the DNA itself. The chain has TRDV1 and TRDJ1, with 9 nucleotides matching TRDD3. TCRdb leaves out the J gene; it was filled in here by matching the DNA to germline. The CDR3 loop spans 30 amino acids. Per germline, CDR1 TSWWSYY and CDR2 QGS. V lost 0 bases and J lost 0; bases outside the gene matches: 44. CDR3 residues: CALGELSYQGIRTVLQKEDTGEGNTDKLIF. The CDR3 nucleotides read TGTGCTCTTGGGGAACTTTCCTACCAGGGGATACGCACAGTGCTACAAAAGGAGGATACGGGCGAAGGGAACACCGATAAACTCATCTTT.

A note on this clone: TCRdb has a much larger clone's protein, which differs at residue 9 from the translation of this DNA, likely because of a read error; what is shown is the protein translated from the DNA. The chain links TRDV2 to TRDJ1; D possibly corresponds to TRDD3 (5 bases). TCRdb offers no J gene call, so here the DNA was matched to germline to obtain one. The V end was cut by 6 bases, the J end by 1 base, with 20 bases between. The CDR3 runs to 16 residues. Germline loops: CDR1 GEAIGNYY, CDR2 EKD. CDR3 DNA sequence: TGTGCCTGTCATACGGTTACCATCCCTGGCACCGATAAACTCATCTTT. It yields the protein CACHTVTIPGTDKLIF.

To note about this clone: The TCRdb protein, from a much larger clone, departs from this DNA's translation at residue 12, likely by read error; the protein shown derives from the DNA. The J gene is TRDJ1, the V gene TRDV1, with TRDD3 matching over 9 bases. The J gene, left out of TCRdb, was set here by checking the DNA against germline. This CDR3 contains 25 residues. Losses at the gene ends were 6 bases for V and 0 bases for J; bases not matched to a gene: 35. Per the germline V gene, CDR1 is TSWWSYY and CDR2 is QGS. Written as DNA, the CDR3 is TGTGCTCTTGGAATAGGGTGGCGACCTCCCATCGGGGGGATACCCGAAGAATCGTACACCGATAAACTCATCTTT. Its translation: CALGIGWRPPIGGIPEESYTDKLIF.

Comments on this clone: TCRdb's entry gives the protein of a much larger clone, which mismatches this DNA's translation at residue 18, likely from a read error; the protein reported here is translated from the DNA. CDR3 nucleotides: TGTGCTCTTGGGGGAAGTCCACTGGGGGATATCTTTCGGACAGCACAACTCATCTTT. Protein: CALGGSPLGDIFRTAQLIF. The V call is TRDV1, the J call TRDJ2; 11 nucleotides line up with TRDD3. The tail of the sequence fits TRDJ1 better, so the J call may be wrong. This CDR3 contains 19 residues. The germline CDR1 and CDR2 sequences are TSWWSYY and QGS.